Shown below are 16 T cell receptor beta chains from a single sample sequenced in a study of monozygotic twins with inflammatory bowel disease. TCRdb derives one entry per CDR3 protein from the 5' RACE reads, leaving out DNA. The sample has fewer than 550,000 distinct CDR3 sequences. Source material: blood. The receptors come from a human donor with ulcerative colitis or Crohn's disease, or a healthy co-twin of an affected twin (not recorded which).

The chain carries TRBV20-1 and TRBJ1-1; TCRdb lists TRBD1, though no DNA is available to test this call. From germline, CDR1 is DFQATT and CDR2 SNEGSKA (reference sequence). This CDR3 has 15 amino acids. The CDR3 is CSARAWGQGFTEAFF.

The chain carries TRBV10-3 and TRBJ2-2; TCRdb lists TRBD1, though no DNA is available to test this call. In germline, CDR1 is ENHRY, CDR2 SYGVKD. This CDR3 has 14 amino acids. This chain's CDR3 is CAISETGNAGELFF.

The J gene is TRBJ1-1, the V gene TRBV5-5. The germline V gene encodes CDR1 SGHKS and CDR2 YYEKEE (reference sequence). The CDR3 spans 14 residues. CDR3 residues: CASSWARGGTEAFF.

This chain's CDR3 is CAWSAGGNSPLHF. The chain links TRBV30 to TRBJ1-6; TCRdb's assignment of TRBD1 cannot be checked, as there is no DNA. The germline gives CDR1 GTSNPN, CDR2 SVGIG (reference sequence). This CDR3 contains 13 residues.

CDR3 sequence reads: CATSPWEGSPEAFF. This chain joins TRBV15 and TRBJ1-1. Germline CDR1 reads LNHNV; CDR2 reads YYDKDF (reference sequence). The CDR3 extends over 14 amino acids.

V usage is TRBV18 and J usage is TRBJ1-3. CDR3 length: 16 amino acids. The V gene's germline CDR1 is KGHSH and CDR2 LQKENI. Here the CDR3 reads CASSPTTAFTGNTIYF.

The chain combines TRBV12-3 or TRBV12-4 with TRBJ1-2; TCRdb picks TRBD1, but there is no DNA to check that call. This CDR3 region has 14 residues. The CDR3 loop reads CASSPGQGLYGYTF.

CDR3 in amino acids: CASGLEGYGANVLTF. The chain joins TRBV12-5 to TRBJ2-6. The CDR3 runs 15 residues. Per germline, CDR1 LGHNT and CDR2 FRNRAP.

The gene calls are TRBV29-1 and TRBJ1-2; TCRdb picks TRBD1, but there is no DNA to check that call. The CDR3 totals 12 residues. Germline CDR1 and CDR2: SQVTM and ANQGSEA. The CDR3 loop reads CSAFGQGDGYTF.

V gene TRBV20-1 combines with J gene TRBJ2-2; there is no DNA to check the TCRdb D call of TRBD1. Germline assignment: CDR1 DFQATT and CDR2 SNEGSKA (reference sequence). There are 12 residues in the CDR3. This CDR3 is CSASGAAGELFF.

V gene TRBV11-2 combines with J gene TRBJ2-1; TCRdb reports TRBD2, a call that lacks DNA to check it against. Germline V gives CDR1 SGHAT, CDR2 FQNNGV. The CDR3 covers 14 residues. The chain's CDR3 is CASSPPGREGEQFF.

V is TRBV3-1 and J is TRBJ2-4. Germline V lookup: CDR1 LGHDT, CDR2 YNNKEL (reference sequence). The CDR3 contains 12 residues. CDR3 in amino acids: CASSLGRSMQYF.

The chain recombines TRBV6-2 or TRBV6-3 with TRBJ1-1. The germline V gene encodes CDR1 MNHEY and CDR2 SVGEGT. This CDR3 has 13 residues. CDR3 in amino acids: CASSPPFDTEAFF.

The chain carries TRBV20-1 and TRBJ2-1. This CDR3 contains 16 residues. Germline CDR1 DFQATT, CDR2 SNEGSKA (reference sequence). The CDR3 sequence is CSARDWSYSMDNEQFF.

The V and J genes are TRBV29-1 and TRBJ2-2; the TRBD1 assignment by TCRdb is unverifiable without DNA. Germline values: CDR1 SQVTM, CDR2 ANQGSEA. The CDR3 sequence is 16 residues long. CDR3 loop: CSVEFVAEGLTGELFF.

The V gene is TRBV11-2, the J gene TRBJ2-5. Germline CDR1 SGHAT, CDR2 FQNNGV. This CDR3 is 15 amino acids long. The CDR3 region is CASSLEASPQETQYF. Full variable domain (missing parts from reference TRBV11-2 and TRBJ2-5): EAGVAQSPRYKIIEKRQSVAFWCNPISGHATLYWYQQILGQGPKLLIQFQNNGVVDDSQLPKDRFSAERLKGVDSTLKIQPAKLEDSAVYLCASSLEASPQETQYFGPGTRLLVL.